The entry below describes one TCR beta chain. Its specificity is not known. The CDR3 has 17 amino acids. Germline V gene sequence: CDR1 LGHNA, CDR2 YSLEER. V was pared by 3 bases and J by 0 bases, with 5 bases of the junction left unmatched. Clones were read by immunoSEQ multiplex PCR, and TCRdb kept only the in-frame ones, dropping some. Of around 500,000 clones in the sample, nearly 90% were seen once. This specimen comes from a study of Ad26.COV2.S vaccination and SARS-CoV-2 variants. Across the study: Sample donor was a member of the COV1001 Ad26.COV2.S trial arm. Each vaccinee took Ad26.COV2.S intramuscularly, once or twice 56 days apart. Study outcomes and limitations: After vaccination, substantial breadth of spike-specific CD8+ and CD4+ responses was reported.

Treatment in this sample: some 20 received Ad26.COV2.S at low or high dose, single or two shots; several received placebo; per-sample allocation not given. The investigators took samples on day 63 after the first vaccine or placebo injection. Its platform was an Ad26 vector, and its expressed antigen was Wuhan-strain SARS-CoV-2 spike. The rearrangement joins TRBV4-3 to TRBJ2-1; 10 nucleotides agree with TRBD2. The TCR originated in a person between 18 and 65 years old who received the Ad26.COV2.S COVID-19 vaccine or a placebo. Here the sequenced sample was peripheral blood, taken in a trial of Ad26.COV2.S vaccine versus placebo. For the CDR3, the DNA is TGCGCCAGCAGCCATTTCGCTAGCGGGAGCTCCTACAATGAGCAGTTCTTC. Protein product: CASSHFASGSSYNEQFF.